These 16 T cell receptor beta chains share one sample of origin, sequenced in a study of CXCR3-negative and CXCR3-positive naive CD8 T cells (dated by TCRdb to 2018 to 2020). Data came from a NextSeq 550. The Human TCR Profiling Kit (MiLaboratory) was used to make UMI-labeled 5' RACE TRB cDNA libraries. TCRdb reanalyzed the reads, keeping one entry per CDR3 protein sequence and omitting DNA. The sample's own table lists about 8,000 distinct CDR3 sequences. The top ten clones comprise more than 2% of the sample. The sequenced sample consisted of naive CXCR3- CD8+ T cells from blood. The intended sense of this specimen's cell subset or site label: CD45RO-CCR7+CD27+CD95- naive CD8+ T cells lacking CXCR3 (TNR3-). These receptors originate from a human donor in good health. Some clones in this sample may be carry-over from other donors' samples.

This clonotype ranks as medium-sized in terms of frequency. The chain has TRBV5-1 and TRBJ1-1. The germline V gene has CDR1 SGHRS and CDR2 YFSETQ. This CDR3 is built from 13 residues. The CDR3 sequence: CASRSAGNTEAFF.

This clonotype is called medium-sized based on its frequency. The V call is TRBV28, the J call TRBJ2-7. CDR1 is MDHEN, CDR2 SYDVKM, per germline. The CDR3 has 15 residues. The CDR3: CASSSGLASSYEQYF.

The chain couples TRBV7-9 to TRBJ2-7; lacking DNA, the TRBD1 call made by TCRdb goes unchecked. CDR1 SEHNR and CDR2 FQNEAQ come from the germline V gene (reference sequence). CDR3 length equals 14 residues. CDR3 residues: CASSLRTGSYEQYF.

The genes are TRBV3-1 and TRBJ2-3; the TCRdb call, TRBD2, lacks DNA for checking. Germline values: CDR1 LGHDT, CDR2 YNNKEL (reference sequence). The CDR3 spans 17 residues. The CDR3 spells CASSQIGTSAIMGTQYF.

Its frequency marks this clonotype as medium-sized. The J gene is TRBJ2-3, the V gene TRBV5-1; TCRdb picks TRBD2, but there is no DNA to check that call. The CDR3 consists of 16 residues. Germline V lookup: CDR1 SGHRS, CDR2 YFSETQ. The CDR3 is CASSGGSGRAADTQYF.

This clonotype registers medium-sized by frequency. The J gene is TRBJ2-1, the V gene TRBV28; checking the TCRdb D call of TRBD2 is not possible without DNA. Germline V lookup: CDR1 MDHEN, CDR2 SYDVKM. The CDR3 extends over 17 amino acids. CDR3 region: CASSSPTSGTNNNEQFF.

J is TRBJ2-5 and V is TRBV20-1; the TCRdb call, TRBD2, lacks DNA for checking. The CDR3 runs to 14 residues. Germline assignment: CDR1 DFQATT and CDR2 SNEGSKA (reference sequence). CDR3 sequence reads: CSARDFGGTETQYF.

This clonotype is classed as medium-sized by frequency. The chain recombines TRBV7-9 with TRBJ2-7. The CDR3 sequence is 14 residues long. From germline, CDR1 is SEHNR and CDR2 FQNEAQ (reference sequence). CDR3 protein: CASGISGVSYEQYF.

The chain carries TRBV12-3 or TRBV12-4 and TRBJ2-7. This CDR3 region has 17 residues. The chain's CDR3 is CASSLASGDRGPYEQYF.

This clonotype is called medium-sized based on its frequency. The V and J genes are TRBV4-1 and TRBJ2-1; the TCRdb call, TRBD2, lacks DNA for checking. The CDR3 spans 19 residues. Germline V lookup: CDR1 MGHRA, CDR2 YSYEKL. Here the CDR3 reads CASSHGTSDTASLYNEQFF.

The gene calls are TRBV29-1 and TRBJ2-7; TCRdb reports TRBD2, a call that lacks DNA to check it against. This CDR3 is 14 amino acids long. CDR1 and CDR2 (germline): SQVTM, ANQGSEA. CDR3: CSAINWREGNEQYF.

According to its frequency, this clonotype is medium-sized. This rearrangement joins TRBV10-3 to TRBJ2-7; lacking DNA, the TRBD2 call made by TCRdb goes unchecked. The CDR3 sequence is 14 residues long. In germline, CDR1 is ENHRY, CDR2 SYGVKD. The CDR3 protein is CAISEAGSPYEQYF.

This clonotype is classed as medium-sized (0.01 to 0.1%) by frequency. The CDR3 sequence is CSVLLPYAYEQYF. V usage is TRBV29-1 and J usage is TRBJ2-7. The CDR3 covers 13 residues. Germline assignment: CDR1 SQVTM and CDR2 ANQGSEA.

By frequency, this clonotype registers medium-sized. The CDR3 region is CASSRRTSGPYNEQFF. The chain carries TRBV12-3 or TRBV12-4 and TRBJ2-1; no DNA is available, so the TRBD2 call from TCRdb remains unchecked. The CDR3 has 16 amino acids.

The chain uses TRBV6-2 or TRBV6-3 and TRBJ2-2; checking the TCRdb D call of TRBD1 is not possible without DNA. Per the germline V gene, CDR1 is MNHEY and CDR2 is SVGEGT. This CDR3 has 15 amino acids. CDR3: CASSFDRANTGELFF.

The rearrangement uses TRBV6-5 and TRBJ1-4; TCRdb indicates TRBD1, and absent DNA this call remains unverified. This CDR3 is 14 amino acids long. Germline lookup yields CDR1 MNHEY and CDR2 SVGAGI. This chain's CDR3 is CASSLGHSNEKLFF.